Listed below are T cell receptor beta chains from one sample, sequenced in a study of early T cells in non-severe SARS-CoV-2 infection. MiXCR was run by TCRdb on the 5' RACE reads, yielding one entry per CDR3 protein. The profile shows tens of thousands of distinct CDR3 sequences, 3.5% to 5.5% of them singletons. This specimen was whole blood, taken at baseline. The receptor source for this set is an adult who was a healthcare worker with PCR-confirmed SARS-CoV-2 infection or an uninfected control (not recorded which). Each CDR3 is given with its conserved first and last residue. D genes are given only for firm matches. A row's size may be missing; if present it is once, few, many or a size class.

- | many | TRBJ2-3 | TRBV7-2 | CASSPGHSTDTQYF | TGTGCCAGCAGCCCGGGACATAGCACAGATACGCAGTATTTT
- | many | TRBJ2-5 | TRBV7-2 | CASSLYASETQYF | TGTGCCAGCAGCTTATATGCTTCGGAGACCCAGTACTTC
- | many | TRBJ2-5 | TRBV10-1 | CASSDPGETQYF | TGCGCCAGCAGTGACCCTGGGGAGACCCAGTACTTC
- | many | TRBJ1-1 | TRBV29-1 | CSGGAVNTEAFF | TGCAGCGGAGGTGCGGTGAACACTGAAGCTTTCTTT
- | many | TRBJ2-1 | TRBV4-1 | CASSFGDSYNEQFF | TGCGCCAGCAGCTTCGGGGATTCCTACAATGAGCAGTTCTTC
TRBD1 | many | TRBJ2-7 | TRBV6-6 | CASRTGGPYEQYF | TGTGCCAGCAGGACAGGGGGCCCCTACGAGCAGTACTTC
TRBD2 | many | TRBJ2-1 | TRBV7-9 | CASSPQGSGRAREFF | TGTGCCAGCAGCCCCCAGGGGAGCGGGAGGGCCCGGGAGTTCTTC
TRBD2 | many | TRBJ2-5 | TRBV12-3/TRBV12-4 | CASSLGLAGVSETQYF | TGTGCCAGCAGTCTGGGACTAGCGGGAGTATCGGAGACCCAGTACTTC
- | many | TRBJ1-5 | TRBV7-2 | CASSLIDNQPQHF | TGTGCCAGCAGCTTAATCGACAATCAGCCCCAGCATTTT
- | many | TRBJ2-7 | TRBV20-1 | CSAREVEQYF | TGCAGTGCTAGAGAGGTCGAGCAGTACTTC
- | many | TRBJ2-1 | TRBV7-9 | CASTPDLQGYNEQFF | TGTGCCAGCACTCCCGATTTACAGGGCTACAATGAGCAGTTCTTC
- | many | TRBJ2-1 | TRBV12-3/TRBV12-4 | CASSLGFNEQFF | TGTGCCAGCAGTTTGGGCTTTAATGAGCAGTTCTTC
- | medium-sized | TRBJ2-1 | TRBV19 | CASRKEQVFTNEQFF | TGTGCCAGTAGGAAAGAACAGGTCTTCACCAATGAGCAGTTCTTC
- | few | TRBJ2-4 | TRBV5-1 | CASSLVEGALAENIQYF | TGCGCCAGCAGCTTGGTGGAGGGGGCGCTGGCCGAAAACATTCAGTACTTC
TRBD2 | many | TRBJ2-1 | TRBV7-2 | CASSLGREWANEQFF | TGTGCCAGCAGCTTAGGGCGGGAGTGGGCCAATGAGCAGTTCTTC
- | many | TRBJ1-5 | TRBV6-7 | CASSYRGSNQPQHF | TGTGCCAGCAGTTACAGGGGTAGCAATCAGCCCCAGCATTTT
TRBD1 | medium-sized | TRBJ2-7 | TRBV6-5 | CASRPYGTGAGEQYF | TGTGCCAGCAGGCCTTATGGGACAGGGGCGGGCGAGCAGTACTTC
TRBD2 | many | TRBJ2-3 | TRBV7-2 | CASSPPKGLADTQYF | TGTGCCAGCAGCCCGCCCAAGGGACTAGCAGATACGCAGTATTTT
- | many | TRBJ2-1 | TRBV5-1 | CASSLSEIRGGNEQFF | TGCGCCAGCAGCTTGTCCGAAATCAGGGGAGGGAATGAGCAGTTCTTC
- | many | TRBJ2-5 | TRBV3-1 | CASSQDPLAIQETQYF | TGTGCCAGCAGCCAAGACCCACTAGCTATCCAAGAGACCCAGTACTTC
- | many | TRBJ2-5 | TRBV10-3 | CAISERREETQYF | TGTGCCATCAGTGAGAGGAGGGAAGAGACCCAGTACTTC
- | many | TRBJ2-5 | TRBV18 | CASSPRTQETQYF | TGTGCCAGCTCACCGAGGACCCAAGAGACCCAGTACTTC
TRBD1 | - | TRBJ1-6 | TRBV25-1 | CASRGIGGSSPLHF | TGTGCCAGCAGGGGCATAGGGGGCAGTTCACCCCTCCACTTT
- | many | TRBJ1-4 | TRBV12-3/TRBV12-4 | CASSLTDTWEKLFF | TGTGCCAGCAGCCTTACAGATACGTGGGAAAAACTGTTTTTT
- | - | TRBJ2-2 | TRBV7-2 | CATQLRGSGTGELFF | TGTGCCACCCAGCTTAGGGGCTCCGGGACCGGGGAGCTGTTTTTT
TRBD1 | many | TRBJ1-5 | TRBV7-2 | CASSSIQGAEQPQHF | TGTGCCAGCAGTTCAATCCAGGGGGCGGAACAGCCCCAGCATTTT
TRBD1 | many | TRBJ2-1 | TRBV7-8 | CASSSWGQGGSYNEQFF | TGTGCCAGCAGCTCCTGGGGACAGGGGGGCTCCTACAATGAGCAGTTCTTC